A selection of T cell receptor beta chains follows, all from one sample in a study of T and B cells in COVID-19 patients. TCRdb re-called the multiplex PCR reads through MiXCR, storing one row per CDR3 protein. Among about 5,100 distinct CDR3 sequences listed, roughly 26% were seen once. The sequenced sample consisted of blood. These receptors all stem from a human donor with active COVID-19. The CDR3 runs from the conserved cysteine through the conserved F or W. D genes are given only for firm matches. Size is omitted from some rows. Given values are once, few, many or a class for expanded clones.

D	length	V	size	J	CDR3	DNA
.	13	TRBV27	medium-sized	TRBJ2-7	CASSRDTGGKQYF	TGTGCCAGCAGTCGGGACACCGGAGGGAAGCAGTACTTC
.	13	TRBV11-2	.	TRBJ1-2	CASSLAANYGYTF	TGTGCCAGCAGCTTAGCCGCTAACTATGGCTACACCTTC
.	12	TRBV27	medium-sized	TRBJ2-7	CASRGYSYEQYF	TGTGCCAGCAGGGGTTACTCCTACGAGCAGTACTTC
.	16	TRBV19	medium-sized	TRBJ1-6	CASSIIAGVNNSPLHF	TGTGCCAGTAGTATAATTGCAGGAGTGAATAATTCACCCCTCCACTTT
.	13	TRBV29-1	medium-sized	TRBJ2-3	CSALDSYTDTQYF	TGCAGCGCACTGGACAGTTACACAGATACGCAGTATTTT
.	13	TRBV6-2/TRBV6-3	medium-sized	TRBJ2-2	CASKASITGELFF	TGTGCCAGCAAGGCTAGCATAACCGGGGAGCTGTTTTTT
.	13	TRBV30	medium-sized	TRBJ2-2	CAWSLAYTGELFF	TGTGCCTGGAGTTTAGCCTACACCGGGGAGCTGTTTTTT
.	15	TRBV7-9	few	TRBJ2-2	CASSPYTGLAGELFF	TGTGCCAGCAGCCCTTATACAGGTTTGGCCGGGGAGCTGTTTTTT
TRBD2	14	TRBV9	.	TRBJ2-1	CASSVPPPGGEQFF	TGTGCCAGCAGCGTCCCTCCACCGGGGGGAGAGCAGTTCTTC
.	16	TRBV6-1	medium-sized	TRBJ2-2	CASSEVLQVQTGELFF	TGTGCCAGCAGTGAAGTACTACAGGTCCAGACCGGGGAGCTGTTTTTT
.	15	TRBV7-2	.	TRBJ2-3	CASSGRPRGTDTQYF	TGTGCCAGCAGCGGGAGGCCCCGGGGCACAGATACGCAGTATTTT
.	15	TRBV5-4	.	TRBJ1-3	CASSLGGGAGNTIYF	TGTGCCAGCAGCTTGGGTGGGGGAGCTGGAAACACCATATATTTT
TRBD2	15	TRBV6-5	medium-sized	TRBJ2-3	CASSPRTSFTDTQYF	TGTGCCAGCAGTCCGCGGACTAGTTTCACAGATACGCAGTATTTT
TRBD1	14	TRBV5-4	medium-sized	TRBJ2-7	CASSLGQGAREQYF	TGTGCCAGCAGCTTGGGACAGGGGGCGCGTGAGCAGTACTTC
.	17	TRBV12-3/TRBV12-4	medium-sized	TRBJ2-3	CASSLGTSYSSTDTQYF	TGTGCCAGCAGTTTGGGCACCTCGTACTCTAGCACAGATACGCAGTATTTT
.	14	TRBV30	medium-sized	TRBJ2-2	CAWSLGGYTGELFF	TGTGCCTGGAGTCTTGGAGGGTACACCGGGGAGCTGTTTTTT
.	14	TRBV15	.	TRBJ1-2	CATSGPGRNYGYTF	TGTGCCACCAGCGGACCGGGACGGAACTATGGCTACACCTTC
TRBD2	14	TRBV27	medium-sized	TRBJ2-7	CASSLTSGGYEQYF	TGTGCCAGCAGTTTAACTAGCGGGGGCTACGAGCAGTACTTC
TRBD1	14	TRBV12-3/TRBV12-4	few	TRBJ1-2	CASSRTDRAFSYTF	TGTGCCAGCAGCCGAACCGACAGGGCTTTTAGCTACACCTTC
TRBD2	15	TRBV19	.	TRBJ2-1	CASSRTSGEYNEQFF	TGTGCCAGTAGTCGGACTAGCGGGGAGTACAATGAGCAGTTCTTC
TRBD1	19	TRBV11-1	medium-sized	TRBJ2-2	CASSLIPLWGQGLTGELFF	TGTGCCAGCAGCTTAATTCCTTTATGGGGACAGGGGTTGACCGGGGAGCTGTTTTTT
TRBD1	13	TRBV19	medium-sized	TRBJ2-5	CASSTTGVETQYF	TGTGCCAGTAGTACTACAGGGGTGGAGACCCAGTACTTC
.	14	TRBV15	large	TRBJ2-5	CATSRGPTQETQYF	TGTGCCACCAGCAGGGGACCGACGCAAGAGACCCAGTACTTC
.	14	TRBV5-5	medium-sized	TRBJ2-7	CASSLARTLYEQYF	TGTGCCAGCAGCTTGGCAAGGACACTCTACGAGCAGTACTTC